This T cell receptor beta chain was documented in a study of blood T cell repertoires in COVID-19. V was trimmed by 2 bases and J by 5 bases, leaving 13 bases between them. Germline-derived CDR1 and CDR2 are SGHNT and YYREEE (reference sequence). CDR3 size: 14 residues. The table came from immunoSEQ multiplex PCR; TCRdb's copy has only in-frame clones and leaves some out. In the table there are around 49,000 clones, 80% to 95% of which are singletons. This receptor was identified in a man in his fifties or sixties with COVID-19, enrolled during active disease. Sequenced: peripheral blood. The V call is TRBV5-4, the J call TRBJ1-2; weak D call: TRBD1 (5 bases). The CDR3 nucleotides are TGTGCCAGCAGCTTTGGCAGGGACTCTTATGGCTACACCTTC. This gives the protein CASSFGRDSYGYTF.